A selection of T cell receptor beta chains follows, all from one sample in a study of blood T cells in healthy people across ages. One entry per CDR3 protein results from TCRdb running MiXCR on the 5' RACE reads. The sample contains 850,000 to 1,000,000 distinct CDR3 sequences, roughly 50% of which appear only once. The sample comprised blood. The receptor set was obtained from a woman aged 60 to 75 in good health. CDR3s include the opening cysteine and the closing phenylalanine or tryptophan.

v_call	j_call	cdr3_aa
TRBV4-2	TRBJ2-7	CASSPGQGETYEQYF
TRBV4-3	TRBJ2-3	CASSQDAAARRDDTQYF
TRBV13	TRBJ2-7	CASSLGRASGYEQYF
TRBV9	TRBJ2-5	CASSVVPGPVETQYF
TRBV13	TRBJ2-7	CASSPKQGGGYEQYF
TRBV4-1	TRBJ2-7	CASSSHPRTGSSYEQYF
TRBV12-3/TRBV12-4	TRBJ2-5	CASSWDTSSYNEYF
TRBV20-1	TRBJ1-2	CSATARGEGYTF
TRBV20-1	TRBJ1-1	CSANYRGRSTEAFF
TRBV7-6	TRBJ2-5	CASSPTALAGNDEQYF
TRBV20-1	TRBJ2-1	CSARGRSGAHNEQFF
TRBV28	TRBJ1-2	CASPYTGAYYGYTF
TRBV3-1	TRBJ1-2	CASSQDGPYGYTF
TRBV10-2	TRBJ2-7	CASRRGDYEQYF
TRBV7-9	TRBJ1-1	CASSFGTGQKSMNTEAFF
TRBV29-1	TRBJ2-5	CSVEEQGASWETQYF
TRBV4-1	TRBJ2-7	CASSHQGSYEQYF
TRBV2	TRBJ2-7	CASHGAYEQYF
TRBV6-1	TRBJ2-7	CASSETGGSNSYEQYF
TRBV28	TRBJ2-3	CASSGTAGTDTQYF
TRBV27	TRBJ2-3	CASKAGSGTSGIRSSLDTQYF
TRBV12-3/TRBV12-4	TRBJ2-1	CASSFQGFHEQFF
TRBV27	TRBJ2-1	CASSLSPGGSFHEQFF
TRBV15	TRBJ2-1	CATSKTSAGEPYNEQFF
TRBV7-8	TRBJ1-5	CASSVISGVTQPQHF
TRBV30	TRBJ2-4	CAARGLQNIQYF
TRBV7-9	TRBJ1-2	CASSRRTSYGYTF
TRBV7-2	TRBJ2-3	CASSLAGSGSRDTQYF